The present T cell receptor beta chain was sequenced within a study of cytomegalovirus exposure and HLA in healthy donors. Study-wide context: HLA-typed donors were the source of some 80 million unique TCRs, which an early data release held. Study conclusions and caveats: Later findings reportedly placed an Asian-associated ancestry cluster below the approximately 670-donor mean for N-insertions.

The primer mix had 60 Vbeta and 13 Jbeta primers. TCRdb keeps only in-frame clones here, not all; method: immunoSEQ multiplex PCR. The sample has fewer than 250,000 clones; more than 75% are singletons. This clone was found a few times. Its specificity is unknown. CDR3 length equals 16 residues. Germline V gives CDR1 SGDLS, CDR2 YYNGEE. J lost 4 bases, V lost 2 bases, and 10 bases had no gene match. Donors consisted of healthy bone marrow donors. Sequenced material: PBMCs. This clonotype originated in a man in his forties or fifties in good health and CMV-seropositive. This rearrangement joins TRBV9 to TRBJ1-2; 8 nucleotides align to TRBD1. In nucleotides, the CDR3 is TGTGCCAGCAGCGTCGCCCCAGGGACAGGCTCCTATGGCTACACCTTC. It yields the protein CASSVAPGTGSYGYTF.